Listed here are 7 T cell receptor beta chains from one sample, sequenced in a study of cytomegalovirus exposure and HLA in healthy donors. The PCR contained 60 Vbeta and 13 Jbeta primers. Using immunoSEQ multiplex PCR, the repertoire was profiled, and TCRdb retains in-frame clones only, with some absent. With about 170,000 clones in the sample, the ten largest clones hold 1% to 1.5%. The sample taken for sequencing was PBMCs. The receptors derive from a woman aged 55-75 years in good health and CMV-seronegative.

The genes are TRBV5-8 and TRBJ1-1; D gene ambiguous. Germline V lookup: CDR1 SGHTS, CDR2 YDEGEE. The CDR3 contains 12 residues. Trimming pared 1 base from V and 10 bases from J, leaving 11 bases between. CDR3 in DNA: TGTGCCAGCAGCTTGAGTCATCACGGAGCTTTCTTT. Its protein product is CASSLSHHGAFF.

The chain recombines TRBV2 with TRBJ2-1, with a tentative D call TRBD2 (5 bases). In germline, CDR1 is SNHLY, CDR2 FYNNEI. The V end was cut by 1 base, the J end by 10 bases, with 11 bases between. The CDR3 runs 13 residues. This chain's CDR3 is CASSEEGGNEQFF. The CDR3 coding sequence is TGTGCCAGCAGTGAAGAAGGAGGCAACGAGCAGTTCTTC.

V is TRBV7-9 and J is TRBJ2-7; possible D gene TRBD2, 6 bases. CDR1 and CDR2 (germline): SEHNR, FQNEAQ (reference sequence). CDR3 length: 15 amino acids. Trimming removed 5 bases from V and 3 bases from J, with 17 bases in between. CDR3 residues: CASSPESSGIYEQYF. The CDR3, as DNA: TGTGCCAGCAGCCCCGAGAGTAGCGGAATCTACGAGCAGTACTTC. The full variable domain, with the rest looked up from reference TRBV7-9 and TRBJ2-7, is DTGVSQNPRHKITKRGQNVTFRCDPISEHNRLYWYRQTLGQGPEFLTYFQNEAQLEKSRLLSDRFSAERPKGSFSTLEIQRTEQGDSAMYLCASSPESSGIYEQYFGPGTRLTVT.

This chain links TRBV2 with TRBJ1-3; D gene unclear. The CDR3 is 11 amino acids. The germline CDR1 and CDR2 sequences are SNHLY and FYNNEI. V was shortened by 7 bases and J by 8 bases, with 9 bases between the two germline ends. CDR3 sequence reads: CASTEGYTIYF. The DNA of the CDR3 is TGTGCCAGCACCGAGGGATACACCATATATTTT.

The gene calls are TRBV11-3 and TRBJ2-1; tentatively, D is TRBD1 (5 bases). This CDR3 contains 14 residues. Between the trimmed V and J ends, which lost 2 bases and 0 bases, there was a span of 5 bases. Germline V gene sequence: CDR1 SGHNT, CDR2 YENEEA. DNA for the CDR3: TGTGCCAGCAGCTTAAGGGGCTCCTACAATGAGCAGTTCTTC. This codes for CASSLRGSYNEQFF.

The V and J genes are TRBV6-6 and TRBJ2-7; TRBD1 agrees at 7 bases. The CDR3 is made up of 14 amino acids. The V gene end was trimmed by 4 bases and the J gene end by 5 bases; junction bases not matched to a gene: 8. Germline CDR1 MNHNY, CDR2 SVGAGI (reference sequence). The CDR3 protein is CASSSRDRTDEQYF. The CDR3 nucleotides are TGTGCCAGCAGTTCCCGGGACAGAACCGACGAGCAGTACTTC.

The rearrangement links TRBV9 to TRBJ1-5; unclear D gene. Germline assignment: CDR1 SGDLS and CDR2 YYNGEE. Trimming cost V 0 bases and J 0 bases, with 7 bases left between them. The CDR3 spans 15 residues. The CDR3 DNA follows: TGTGCCAGCAGCGTAGCAGGCCATAGCAATCAGCCCCAGCATTTT. It encodes CASSVAGHSNQPQHF.